This T cell receptor (beta chain) was identified during a study of T cell repertoires in cytomegalovirus infection (dated by TCRdb to the late 2010s). For context, the study as a whole: Donor HLA type was relevant to the analysis, because carriage of CMV infection together with the matching HLA type was indicated by public TCR beta signatures.

Study-wide conclusions, independent of this receptor: The ex vivo response was dominated by HLA-C-restricted CMV-specific TCR beta clonotypes, which also provided the single most frequent clonotype in two of eight donors. Cumulative frequency of public TCR beta family members discriminated carriers of CMV infection plus the relevant HLA type in this cohort and an independent approximately 360-donor cohort.

Comments on this clonotype: Which antigen it targets is not known. Nothing much larger sits one base from this clone, and base qualities are not available.

From its cysteine to its phenylalanine, the CDR3 spans 22 amino acids. The only DNA kept is the CDR3, 66 bases in frame from the first base. CDR1 and CDR2 were assigned from the germline V gene as MDHEN and SYDVKM. The V end gives up 3 bases and the J end 7 bases, leaving 27 bases in the junction not matched to a gene. This sample was sequenced with an Illumina HiSeq 1500. TCRdb cleaned the public reads at Q25 with fastp, built clones with MiXCR and kept in-frame beta chains. All rows with the same CDR3 protein become a single entry with the most common DNA and genes. For this sample the table gives 180,000 or so distinct CDR3 sequences, of which 17% were detected only once. In total, the top ten clones hold 25% of the sample.

Source material: CD8+ T cells from PBMCs. This TCR derives from a human donor in good health (CMV status not recorded). Some clones in this sample may be carry-over from other donors' samples. The sequence joins TRBV28 to TRBJ1-4, with 9 bases aligning to TRBD1. The CDR3: CASSLLWTSLTLTGGASEKLFF. The sequence in DNA is TGTGCCAGCAGTTTGTTATGGACTTCCCTTACTTTAACAGGGGGCGCCTCTGAAAAACTGTTTTTT.